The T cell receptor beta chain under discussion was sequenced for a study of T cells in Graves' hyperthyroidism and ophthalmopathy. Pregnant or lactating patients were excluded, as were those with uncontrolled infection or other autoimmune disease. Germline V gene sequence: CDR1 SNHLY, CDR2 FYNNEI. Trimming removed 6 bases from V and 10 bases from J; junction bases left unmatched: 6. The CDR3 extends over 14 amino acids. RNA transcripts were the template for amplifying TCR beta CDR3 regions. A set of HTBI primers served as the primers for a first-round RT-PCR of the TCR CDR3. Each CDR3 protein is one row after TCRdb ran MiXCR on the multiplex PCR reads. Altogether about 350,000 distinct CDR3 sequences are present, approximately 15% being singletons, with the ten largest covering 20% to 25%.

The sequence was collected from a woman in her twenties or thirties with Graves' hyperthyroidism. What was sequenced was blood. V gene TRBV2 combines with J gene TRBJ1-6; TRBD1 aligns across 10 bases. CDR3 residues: CASRTGGVESPLHF. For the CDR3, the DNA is TGTGCCAGCAGGACAGGGGGCGTTGAGTCACCCCTCCACTTT.